The 22 T cell receptor beta chains in this list originate from one sample, sequenced in a study of glioma-infiltrating T cells. TCR alpha and beta CDR3 regions were amplified from RNA using iRepertoire nested multiplex PCR. Using its own MiXCR run on the multiplex PCR reads, TCRdb lists one record per CDR3 protein. Counted here are some 10,000 distinct CDR3 sequences, 45% to 65% occurring once; the ten biggest clones make up about a fifth. Sequences were obtained from glioma tissue, nonneoplastic brain tissue, or PBMCs (not recorded which). These receptor sequences come from a human donor with low-grade glioma or glioblastoma, undergoing nonglioma brain surgery, or in good health (not recorded which).

The chain has TRBV4-1 and TRBJ2-7; D remains unclear. Trimming stripped 0 bases from V and 6 bases from J, with 21 bases between. This CDR3 region has 17 residues. The germline gives CDR1 MGHRA, CDR2 YSYEKL. The CDR3, as DNA: TGCGCCAGCAGCCAAGATACGTCTGGCTGGAGCGCGAGCGAGCAGTACTTC. It yields the protein CASSQDTSGWSASEQYF.

At least ten counts were recorded for this clonotype. The chain uses TRBV2 and TRBJ1-6; no clear D gene. Trimming removed 6 bases at V and 10 bases at J, with 19 bases between. The CDR3 consists of 15 residues. CDR1 is SNHLY, CDR2 FYNNEI, per germline. CDR3 amino acids: CASRASISWNSPLHF. The CDR3 DNA is TGTGCCAGCAGAGCCAGCATATCCTGGAACTCACCCCTCCACTTT.

For this clonotype: The germline gene is not matched at one end of the junction; a read error may be the cause. The chain carries TRBV7-2 and TRBJ2-1, with 7 bases fitting TRBD1. The CDR3 has 14 residues. CDR1 is SGHTA, CDR2 FQGNSA, per germline. The CDR3 is CASSTPGQNNEQFF. The CDR3 coding sequence is TGTGCCAGCAGCACCCCGGGACAGAACAACGAGCAGTTCTTC.

As to this clonotype: The germline gene is not matched at one end of the junction; a read error may be the cause. The V gene is TRBV7-2, the J gene TRBJ1-1, with D tentatively TRBD1 (5 bases). The CDR3 is 13 residues long. Germline CDR1 and CDR2: SGHTA and FQGNSA. CDR3: CASSLEMDTEAFF. The CDR3 nucleotides are TGTGCCAGCAGCCTCGAAATGGACACTGAAGCTTTCTTC.

With regard to this clonotype: A read error may produce the germline difference seen at one junction end. CDR3 coding DNA: TGCGCCAGCAGCTTGCTAGGGGGGGAGAACACTGAAGCCCTCTTT. Its protein product is CASSLLGGENTEALF. The chain uses TRBV5-1 and TRBJ1-1; D may be TRBD1 (6 bases). The germline V gene has CDR1 SGHRS and CDR2 YFSETQ. The CDR3 has 15 amino acids.

A note on this clonotype: The junction departs from the called germline gene at one end, perhaps through a read error. The rearrangement uses TRBV4-1 and TRBJ2-3; D remains unclear. CDR1 and CDR2 (germline): MGHRA, YSYEKL. CDR3 length equals 15 residues. The CDR3 region is CASSQASAGKDAQYF. In DNA form, the CDR3 reads TGCGCCAGCAGCCAAGCGAGTGCTGGGAAAGATGCGCAGTATTTT.

This clonotype is deemed medium-sized. The chain couples TRBV5-4 to TRBJ1-6; no clear D gene. The CDR3 consists of 13 residues. Trimming stripped 0 bases from V and 9 bases from J, with 7 bases between. CDR1 is SGHNT and CDR2 is YYREEE in the germline V gene (reference sequence). The CDR3 DNA follows: TGTGCCAGCAGCTTGGACCTCCTTTCACCCCTCCACTTT. It encodes CASSLDLLSPLHF.

This clonotype was counted only a few times. The V gene is TRBV4-1, the J gene TRBJ2-7; D gene uncertain. The CDR3 spans 14 residues. Between the trimmed V and J ends, which lost 5 bases and 2 bases, there was a span of 13 bases. Germline CDR1 and CDR2: MGHRA and YSYEKL. CDR3 in amino acids: CASSKDRFTYEQYF. CDR3 sequence (DNA): TGCGCCAGCAGCAAGGATCGGTTTACCTACGAGCAGTACTTC.

Regarding this clonotype: At one boundary the junction diverges from the germline segment, which might be a read error. This chain links TRBV6-6 with TRBJ2-7; no reliable D call. Germline CDR1 and CDR2: MNHNY and SVGAGI (reference sequence). The CDR3 runs 15 residues. The CDR3 coding sequence is TGCGCCAGCAGTTACTCAGTTTGCACGATCTACGAGCAGTACTTC. Translation gives CASSYSVCTIYEQYF.

The chain recombines TRBV2 with TRBJ1-5; D not certain. Germline CDR1 and CDR2: SNHLY and FYNNEI. V was cut by 10 bases and J by 13 bases, with 20 bases left in between. The CDR3 totals 12 residues. CDR3 in DNA: TGTGCCACCCGAGGGCTGAGTCAACCACAGCATTTT. Translating gives CATRGLSQPQHF.

In this sample, this clonotype turned up many times. This may arise from a read error, as a much more abundant clone is one base away. The V and J genes are TRBV7-8 and TRBJ1-6; D is unresolved. The CDR3 runs 12 residues. Germline-derived CDR1 and CDR2 are SGHVS and FQNEAQ. CDR3 coding DNA: TGTGCCCGCAGCTTAGTAAACTCACCCCTCCACTTT. Translated, it gives CARSLVNSPLHF.

This clonotype was seen ten or more times. This rearrangement joins TRBV7-9 to TRBJ2-4, with 7 bases fitting TRBD2. The CDR3 loop spans 18 amino acids. The V segment lost 4 bases and the J segment 2 bases; nucleotides outside the gene matches: 14. Per the germline V gene, CDR1 is SEHNR and CDR2 is FQNEAQ (reference sequence). CDR3 coding DNA: TGTGCCAGCAGCTCAACAACCGGCCAAGCGGGACCCAAAAACATTCAGTACTTC. Encoded protein: CASSSTTGQAGPKNIQYF. Filled out from reference TRBV7-9 and TRBJ2-4, the complete variable domain reads DTGVSQNPRHKITKRGQNVTFRCDPISEHNRLYWYRQTLGQGPEFLTYFQNEAQLEKSRLLSDRFSAERPKGSFSTLEIQRTEQGDSAMYLCASSSTTGQAGPKNIQYFGAGTRLSVL.

About this clonotype: This may come from a read error, since a much larger clone is one base off. This sequence joins TRBV9 and TRBJ2-3; the match to TRBD1 covers 8 bases. The germline CDR1 and CDR2 sequences are SGDLS and YYNGEE. The CDR3 is 15 residues long. CDR3 amino acids: CASSPTGQGTYTQYF. The CDR3 DNA is TGTGCCAGCAGCCCCACCGGACAGGGCACATATACGCAGTATTTT.

The chain employs TRBV7-2 and TRBJ2-3, with 7 nucleotides matching TRBD2. In germline, CDR1 is SGHTA, CDR2 FQGNSA. After removal of 1 base from V and 5 bases from J, the junction contained 3 bases not matched to a gene. The CDR3 totals 14 residues. The CDR3 region is CASSLGTSLDTQYF. The CDR3, as DNA: TGTGCCAGCAGCTTAGGGACTAGTTTAGATACGCAGTATTTT.

Concerning this clonotype: The germline gene is not matched at one end of the junction; a read error may be the cause. The rearrangement joins TRBV2 to TRBJ2-1; D is possibly TRBD2 (6 bases). Germline V lookup: CDR1 SNHLY, CDR2 FYNNEI. CDR3 length: 12 amino acids. This CDR3 is CSSHSGGGEQFF. CDR3 coding DNA: TGTTCCAGTCACTCCGGGGGAGGTGAGCAGTTCTTT.

In its sample, this clonotype ranks as medium-sized. The rearrangement uses TRBV20-1 and TRBJ2-7; the D gene is possibly TRBD1 (5 bases). Germline V lookup: CDR1 DFQATT, CDR2 SNEGSKA (reference sequence). V was clipped by 4 bases and J by 2 bases, with 21 bases between them. The CDR3 loop spans 16 amino acids. The CDR3 sequence: CSANDVRGSPPYEQYF. In nucleotides, the CDR3 is TGCAGTGCTAATGACGTTAGGGGCTCACCCCCCTACGAGCAGTACTTC.

This rearrangement joins TRBV2 to TRBJ1-5; D gene unclear. Trimming took 8 bases from V and 12 from J, leaving 17 bases between them. The CDR3 loop spans 12 amino acids. Per the germline V gene, CDR1 is SNHLY and CDR2 is FYNNEI. The CDR3 bases are TGTGCCAGCTCCCTGGGCAATCACCTCCAGCATTTT. Amino acids: CASSLGNHLQHF.

This clonotype has only one observation. The chain carries TRBV6-2 or TRBV6-3 and TRBJ2-3; the D gene is possibly TRBD1 (6 bases). CDR1 is MNHEY and CDR2 is SVGEGT in the germline V gene. The CDR3 is 16 amino acids. V shed 2 bases and J shed 4 bases, with 16 bases lying between them. For the CDR3, the DNA is TGTGCCAGCAGTTACGCCGGGATAGGGGGTGCAGATACGCAGTATTTT. Translating it yields CASSYAGIGGADTQYF.

The chain joins TRBV5-5 to TRBJ2-1, with 8 bases aligning to TRBD2. CDR1 SGHKS and CDR2 YYEKEE come from the germline V gene (reference sequence). V shed 10 bases and J 7 bases; nucleotides not matched to a gene: 16. This CDR3 contains 15 residues. CDR3 in amino acids: CAVSLPAGEVNEQFF. In nucleotides, the CDR3 is TGTGCCGTCAGCTTGCCAGCGGGAGAGGTGAATGAGCAGTTCTTC.

The chain recombines TRBV10-2 with TRBJ2-5, with D possibly matching TRBD1 (7 bases). Trimming removed 7 bases at V and 5 bases at J, with 14 bases between. The CDR3 length is 13 residues. The V gene's germline CDR1 is WSHSY and CDR2 SAAADI. The CDR3 sequence: CASNRGGEETQYF. CDR3 nucleotide sequence: TGCGCCAGCAACAGGGGAGGAGAGGAGACCCAGTACTTC.

Points on this clonotype: Lacking the conserved final phenylalanine or tryptophan, this CDR3 likely reflects a read error. V gene TRBV28 combines with J gene TRBJ1-4; the D is unclear. CDR1 is MDHEN and CDR2 is SYDVKM in the germline V gene. The CDR3 runs to 14 residues. CDR3 amino acids: CPSSLHGNNEKLFL. In DNA form, the CDR3 reads TGCCCCAGCAGTTTACACGGAAATAATGAAAAACTGTTTCTT.

This clonotype has ten or more counts. The chain combines TRBV25-1 with TRBJ2-1; TRBD2 matches 11 bases. V gave up 1 base and J gave up 5 bases; unmatched junction bases: 1. The CDR3 is 15 residues long. Germline assignment: CDR1 MGHDK and CDR2 SYGVNS. This CDR3 is CASSESGLADNEQFF. The CDR3 bases are TGTGCCAGCAGTGAATCGGGACTAGCGGACAATGAGCAGTTCTTC. The full variable domain, with the rest looked up from reference TRBV25-1 and TRBJ2-1, is EADIYQTPRYLVIGTGKKITLECSQTMGHDKMYWYQQDPGMELHLIHYSYGVNSTEKGDLSSESTVSRIRTEHFPLTLESARPSHTSQYLCASSESGLADNEQFFGPGTRLTVL.